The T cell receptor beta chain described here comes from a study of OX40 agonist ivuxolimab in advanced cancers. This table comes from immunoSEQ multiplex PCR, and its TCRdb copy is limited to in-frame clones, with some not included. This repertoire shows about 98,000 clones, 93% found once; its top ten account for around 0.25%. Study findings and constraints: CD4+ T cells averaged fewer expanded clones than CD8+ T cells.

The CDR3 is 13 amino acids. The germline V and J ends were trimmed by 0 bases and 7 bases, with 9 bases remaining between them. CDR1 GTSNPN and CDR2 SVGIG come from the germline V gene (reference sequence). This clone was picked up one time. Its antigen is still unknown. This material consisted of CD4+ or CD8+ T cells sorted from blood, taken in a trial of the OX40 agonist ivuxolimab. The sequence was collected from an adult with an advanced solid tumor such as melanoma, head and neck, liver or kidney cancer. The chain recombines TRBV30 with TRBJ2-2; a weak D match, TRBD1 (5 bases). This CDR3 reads CAWSVLTVGELFF. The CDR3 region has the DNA TGTGCCTGGAGTGTACTGACAGTCGGGGAGCTGTTTTTT.